A selection of T cell receptor beta chains follows, all from one sample in a study of cytomegalovirus exposure and HLA in healthy donors. Produced via immunoSEQ multiplex PCR; TCRdb's table is partial and in-frame only. The sample includes 90,000 to 110,000 clones, around 75% of them seen just once. The sample comprised PBMCs. The receptors shown here come from a man aged 25 to 45 in good health and CMV-seronegative. Both conserved end residues are part of each CDR3. The D gene is left open where the match is weak.

d_gene	v_gene	CDR3aa
-	TRBV19	CASSTHRVVDTGEQFF
TRBD1	TRBV7-2	CASSLGTGHYEQYF
TRBD1	TRBV29-1	CSVGQGASQPQHF
TRBD2	TRBV29-1	CSGMTSAPFEQYF
-	TRBV6-6	CASLDRTVGYTF
-	TRBV29-1	CSVEGTEGTEAFF
TRBD2	TRBV9	CASSPGLAGADTQYF
-	TRBV7-2	CASSRGTQRTGELFF
-	TRBV7-9	CASSPPAGDEQYF
TRBD1	TRBV5-4	CASSRRTGWSNTGELFF
-	TRBV10-1	CASTGNGHYGETQYF
TRBD1	TRBV5-4	CASSPDRGSYNEQFF
-	TRBV4-3	CASSPIAEGVSLYGYTF
TRBD2	TRBV7-3	CASSPGLAGDPYNEQFF
TRBD1	TRBV29-1	CSVDRTGGYTF
TRBD2	TRBV25-1	CASSEPSGRASSGELFF
-	TRBV5-6	CASSRSWVGDFSGNTIYF
-	TRBV4-1	CASSRQGVNTEAFF
-	TRBV7-8	CASTSLLRDTQYF
TRBD2	TRBV7-8	CASSLDSSGGNQETQYF
TRBD1	TRBV5-5	CASRVDRTSYEQYF
-	TRBV2	CASSQGYSNQPQHF
-	TRBV5-6	CASSLAGIYEQYF
-	TRBV27	CASSLLGGNYGYTF
-	TRBV6-5	CASSNSATNEKLFF
-	TRBV10-3	CAISDPRGEQFF
TRBD1	TRBV5-1	CASSYRTGGAGFHPLTF
TRBD1	TRBV29-1	CSGTGGTAGYTF
TRBD1	TRBV2	CASSVRQGAHTGELFF
TRBD1	TRBV27	CASTGTARDEQFF
-	TRBV19	CASTPGLVNQPQHF
TRBD1	TRBV6-5	CASSFGQGATEAFF
TRBD1	TRBV6-6	CASSYHPGQGARAFF
TRBD1	TRBV5-1	CASSSRQGSGNTIYF
-	TRBV30	CAWSPLRVGYGYTF
TRBD1	TRBV5-4	CASRRDSSYEQYF
-	TRBV11-2	CASSPRTTRGYGYTF